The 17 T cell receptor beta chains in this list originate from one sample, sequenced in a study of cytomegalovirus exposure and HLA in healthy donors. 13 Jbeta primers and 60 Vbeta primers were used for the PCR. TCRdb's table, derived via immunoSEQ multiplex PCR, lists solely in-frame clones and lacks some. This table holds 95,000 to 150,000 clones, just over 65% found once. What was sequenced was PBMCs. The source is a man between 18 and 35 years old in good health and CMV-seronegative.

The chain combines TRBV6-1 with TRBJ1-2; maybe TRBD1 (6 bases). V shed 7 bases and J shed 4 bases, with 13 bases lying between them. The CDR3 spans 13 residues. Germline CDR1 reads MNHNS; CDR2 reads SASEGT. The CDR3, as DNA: TGTGCCAGCACTTCCGGACAGCTCTATGGCTACACCTTC. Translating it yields CASTSGQLYGYTF.

The DNA of the CDR3 is TGTGCCAGCAGTTACTCGAGGACGGGGGGCGTCTATGGCTACACCTTC. Translating it yields CASSYSRTGGVYGYTF. The chain recombines TRBV6-5 with TRBJ1-2; D perhaps matches TRBD1 (6 bases). Deletions cut 0 bases from V and 4 bases from J, with 15 bases between. Germline CDR1 MNHEY, CDR2 SVGAGI. The CDR3 spans 16 residues.

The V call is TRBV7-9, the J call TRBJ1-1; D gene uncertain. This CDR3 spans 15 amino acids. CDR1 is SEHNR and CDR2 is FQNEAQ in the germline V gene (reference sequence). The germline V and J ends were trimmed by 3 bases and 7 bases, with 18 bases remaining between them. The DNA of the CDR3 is TGTGCCAGCAGCTTCGGTAGGCGGCCATCTGGTGAAGCTTTCTTT. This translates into CASSFGRRPSGEAFF.

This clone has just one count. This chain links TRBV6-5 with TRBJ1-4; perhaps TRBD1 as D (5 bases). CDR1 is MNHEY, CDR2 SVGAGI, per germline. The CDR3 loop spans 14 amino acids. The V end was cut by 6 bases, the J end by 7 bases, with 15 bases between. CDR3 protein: CASSWGGRGEKLFF. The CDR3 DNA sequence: TGTGCCAGCAGCTGGGGGGGGAGGGGTGAAAAACTGTTTTTT.

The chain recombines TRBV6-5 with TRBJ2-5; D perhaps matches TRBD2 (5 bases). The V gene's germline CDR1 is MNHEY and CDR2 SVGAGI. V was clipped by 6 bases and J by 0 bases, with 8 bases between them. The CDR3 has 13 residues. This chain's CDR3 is CASRRGYQETQYF. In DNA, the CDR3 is TGTGCCAGCAGACGGGGATACCAAGAGACCCAGTACTTC.

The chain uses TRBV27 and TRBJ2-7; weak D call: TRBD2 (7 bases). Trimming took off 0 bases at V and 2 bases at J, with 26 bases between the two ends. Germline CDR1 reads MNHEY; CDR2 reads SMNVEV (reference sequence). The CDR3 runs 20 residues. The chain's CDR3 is CASSLSGRGGHHFGPYEQYF. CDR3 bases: TGTGCCAGCAGTTTATCGGGTAGGGGGGGGCACCACTTTGGTCCCTACGAGCAGTACTTC.

The CDR3 loop is CASSGEYPTDGYTF. The CDR3 nucleotides read TGTGCCAGCAGTGGGGAGTACCCGACGGATGGCTACACCTTC. The chain has TRBV5-4 and TRBJ1-2, with D unresolved. The V end lost 5 bases, the J end lost 6 bases, and 17 bases lay between the germline ends. The CDR3 runs 14 residues. Germline V gene sequence: CDR1 SGHNT, CDR2 YYREEE (reference sequence).

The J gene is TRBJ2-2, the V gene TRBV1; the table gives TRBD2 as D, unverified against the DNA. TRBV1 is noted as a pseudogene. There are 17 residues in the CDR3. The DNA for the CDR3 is TGCACCAGCAGCCAAGAGCTGGGGGGAAGGCACACCGGGGAGCTGTTTTTT. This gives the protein CTSSQELGGRHTGELFF.

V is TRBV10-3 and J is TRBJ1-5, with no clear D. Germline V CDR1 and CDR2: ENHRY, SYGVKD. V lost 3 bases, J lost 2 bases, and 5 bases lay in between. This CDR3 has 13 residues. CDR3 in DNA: TGTGCCATCAGTGATTATGGCAATCAGCCCCAGCATTTT. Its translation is CAISDYGNQPQHF.

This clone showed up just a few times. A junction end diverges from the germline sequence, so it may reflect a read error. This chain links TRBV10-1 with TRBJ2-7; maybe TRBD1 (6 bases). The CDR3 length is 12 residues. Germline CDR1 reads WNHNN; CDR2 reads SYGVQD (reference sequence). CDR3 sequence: CASSDFPGQLFF. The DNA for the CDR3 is TGCGCCAGCAGTGATTTCCCGGGACAACTGTTTTTC.

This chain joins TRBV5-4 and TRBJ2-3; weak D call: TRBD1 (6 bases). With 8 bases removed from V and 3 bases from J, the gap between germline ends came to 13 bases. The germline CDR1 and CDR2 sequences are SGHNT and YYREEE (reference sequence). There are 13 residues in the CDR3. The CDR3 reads CASQDRLTDTQYF. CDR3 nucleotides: TGTGCCAGTCAGGACAGACTAACAGATACGCAGTATTTT. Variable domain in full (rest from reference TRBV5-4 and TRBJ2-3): ETGVTQSPTHLIKTRGQQVTLRCSSQSGHNTVSWYQQALGQGPQFIFQYYREEENGRGNFPPRFSGLQFPNYSSELNVNALELDDSALYLCASQDRLTDTQYFGPGTRLTVL.

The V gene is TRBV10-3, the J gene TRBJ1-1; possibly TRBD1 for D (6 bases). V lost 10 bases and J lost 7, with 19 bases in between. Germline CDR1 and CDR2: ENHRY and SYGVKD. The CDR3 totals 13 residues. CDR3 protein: CATSQGFRSEAFF. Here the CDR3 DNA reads TGTGCCACCTCACAGGGTTTTAGGAGTGAAGCTTTCTTT.

This chain's CDR3 is CASSPGVRRSIQYF. In DNA, the CDR3 is TGTGCCAGCAGCCCGGGGGTGAGAAGGAGCATTCAGTACTTC. The V gene is TRBV5-8, the J gene TRBJ2-4; TRBD2 is a possible D gene (6 bases). The V end was cut by 4 bases, the J end by 9 bases, with 17 bases between. The CDR3 runs to 14 residues. In germline, CDR1 is SGHTS, CDR2 YDEGEE.

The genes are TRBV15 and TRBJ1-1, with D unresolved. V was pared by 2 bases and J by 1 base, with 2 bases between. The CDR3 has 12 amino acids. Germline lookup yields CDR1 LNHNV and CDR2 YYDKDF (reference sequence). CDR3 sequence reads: CATSRQNTEAFF. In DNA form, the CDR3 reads TGTGCCACCAGCAGACAGAACACTGAAGCTTTCTTT.

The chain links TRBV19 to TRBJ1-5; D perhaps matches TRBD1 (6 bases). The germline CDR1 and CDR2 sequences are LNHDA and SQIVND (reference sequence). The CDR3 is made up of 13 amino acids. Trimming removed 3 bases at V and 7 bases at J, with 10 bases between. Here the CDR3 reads CASSMSGAQPQHF. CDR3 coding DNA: TGTGCCAGTAGTATGTCAGGGGCCCAGCCCCAGCATTTT.

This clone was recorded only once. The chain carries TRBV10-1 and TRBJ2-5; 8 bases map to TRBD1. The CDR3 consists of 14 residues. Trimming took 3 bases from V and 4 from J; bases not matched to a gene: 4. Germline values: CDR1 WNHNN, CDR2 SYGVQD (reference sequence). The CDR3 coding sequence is TGCGCCAGCAGTGAACACGGACAGGGAGAGACCCAGTACTTC. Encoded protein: CASSEHGQGETQYF.

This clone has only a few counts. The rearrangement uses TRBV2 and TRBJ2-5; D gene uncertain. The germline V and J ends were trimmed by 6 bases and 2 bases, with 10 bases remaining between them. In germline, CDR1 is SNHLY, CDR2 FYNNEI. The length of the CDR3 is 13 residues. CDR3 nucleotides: TGTGCCAGCAGATTGTACTTACAAGAGACCCAGTACTTC. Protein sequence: CASRLYLQETQYF.